This T cell receptor beta chain was identified during a study of CD8+CD57+ T cells in acquired aplastic anemia. The template used for profiling TCR beta VDJ and CDR3 was genomic DNA. TCRdb fed the reads into MiXCR, producing one record per CDR3 protein. The repertoire has about 58,000 distinct CDR3 sequences, around 50% of them found once; the top ten carry about 16%. CDR1 and CDR2 (germline): MGHRA, YSYEKL. The CDR3 has 15 residues. Trimming cost V 0 bases and J 7 bases, with 16 bases left between them. Patients chosen for sequencing had shown CD8+CD57+ cell expansion by flow cytometry. Blood samples were obtained from patients who had received no prior therapy. With regard to this clonotype: Its antigen is still unknown.

Study-level results: Researchers report that around 31 CD8+ CDR3 sequences appeared in both patients and controls.

This chain links TRBV4-1 with TRBJ2-7; TRBD2 is a possible D gene (6 bases). The clonotype was recovered from a human donor with aplastic anemia. The material sequenced was sorted CD4+, CD8+, or CD8+CD57+ T cells (not recorded which) from PBMCs. For the CDR3, the DNA is TGCGCCAGCAGCCAAGATTCACGCCGCGCGGGGGAGCAGTACTTC. Its protein product is CASSQDSRRAGEQYF.